Reported below is one T cell receptor beta chain. Its antigen is unknown. This entry is derived from a study of T cell clonotyping in hematopoietic cell transplantation. Overall study findings and caveats: Higher Inverse Simpson Index values in graft donor and pretransplant recipient predicted broader posttransplant TCR diversity. Pathologically expanded recipient clonotypes increased progressively from day 30 to day 180 as diversity fell.

Sequencing used immunoSEQ multiplex PCR; TCRdb keeps in-frame clones, though not all of them. The table has 5,500 to 7,500 clones, 77% seen once; the top ten hold roughly a third. The CDR3 is made up of 17 amino acids. With 0 bases clipped from V and 0 bases from J, the junction kept 2 bases outside the gene matches. Germline lookup yields CDR1 SGHRS and CDR2 YFSETQ. The chain carries TRBV5-1 and TRBJ2-3; 12 bases align to TRBD2. The receptor was isolated from a female patient between 25 and 45 years old who had an allogeneic stem cell transplant, so the T cells may come from the graft donor. Some clones in this sample may be carry-over from other donors' samples. Sequenced here: PBMCs, sampled 100 days after allogeneic stem cell transplant. The DNA for the CDR3 is TGCGCCAGCAGCTTGGGGACTAGCGGGACTAGCACAGATACGCAGTATTTT. Its translation is CASSLGTSGTSTDTQYF.